Listed here is a single T cell receptor beta chain. Its antigen is not identified. With 60 Vbeta and 13 Jbeta primers, the PCR was carried out. Authors' data handling: Unique TCR beta chains totaled approximately 83 million in a later count, with roughly 11 million of them shared. The data were produced by immunoSEQ multiplex PCR, yet TCRdb's version contains in-frame clones alone and is incomplete. That table is the source of V, J and clone size, and D and trimming were worked out from the DNA. The sample holds about 110,000 clones; 70% to 80% are singletons and the top ten take around 3%. The data are from a study of cytomegalovirus exposure and HLA in healthy donors. Study-level points and caveats: The dataset shows that most TCR sequences were rare, while some public TCRs occurred in many donors. The study put 150 to 200 TCR beta chains on its list as cytomegalovirus-associated.

This CDR3 has 15 residues. CDR1 is MGHRA and CDR2 is YSYEKL in the germline V gene. After removal of 4 bases from V and 4 bases from J, the junction contained 5 bases not matched to a gene. This clonotype was obtained from a woman under 30 in good health and CMV-seropositive. The material sequenced was PBMCs. The rearrangement joins TRBV4-1 to TRBJ2-1; 9 bases are shared with TRBD1. CDR3 sequence (DNA): TGCGCCAGCAGCCCGACAGGGGGGGAATACAATGAGCAGTTCTTC. Translating it yields CASSPTGGEYNEQFF.